A single sample gave rise to the 24 T cell receptor beta chains below, sequenced in a study of PD-1 blockade in classical Hodgkin lymphoma. Time point meaning: cycle 4 day 1 (C4D1), after five to seven weeks of nivolumab. Patients all relapsed after autologous stem cell transplantation, and there was variation in brentuximab vedotin exposure. Sequenced by immunoSEQ multiplex PCR; TCRdb stores in-frame clones only, minus some. The sample shows 19,000 or so clones, around 82% of them seen only once. The specimen comprised peripheral blood mononuclear cells (PBMCs), sampled before the fourth cycle of nivolumab. The receptors here all came from a human donor with classical Hodgkin lymphoma.

The chain couples TRBV6-5 to TRBJ2-2; no definite D call. The V end was cut by 2 bases, the J end by 8 bases, with 3 bases between. This CDR3 is built from 11 residues. Germline lookup yields CDR1 MNHEY and CDR2 SVGAGI. CDR3 sequence (DNA): TGTGCCAGCAGTTACCGAGGGGAGCTGTTTTTT. Amino acid sequence: CASSYRGELFF.

The rearrangement uses TRBV5-6 and TRBJ2-5, with TRBD2 matching 7 bases. From germline, CDR1 is SGHDT and CDR2 YYEEEE. The V segment lost 5 bases and the J segment 1 base; nucleotides outside the gene matches: 8. This CDR3 has 15 amino acids. The DNA of the CDR3 is TGTGCCAGCAGTTTTGGGGCTAGCGGCCAAGAGACCCAGTACTTC. Its protein product is CASSFGASGQETQYF.

The V call is TRBV23-1, the J call TRBJ1-6, with unresolved D. TRBV23-1 is treated as an ORF (open reading frame) with a function not yet certain. The CDR3 runs to 15 residues. V lost 1 base and J 9 bases, leaving 13 bases between the germline ends. The DNA for the CDR3 is TGCGCCAGCAGTCAATTTCGGGGTTCTGGTTCACCCCTCCACTTT. Protein: CASSQFRGSGSPLHF.

The V call is TRBV9, the J call TRBJ2-7; D not resolved. In germline, CDR1 is SGDLS, CDR2 YYNGEE. The V and J ends lost 0 bases and 5 bases respectively, with 9 bases between them. The CDR3 runs 13 residues. The CDR3 DNA follows: TGTGCCAGCAGCGTAGCCCTGGGCCACGAGCAGTACTTC. Translating gives CASSVALGHEQYF.

By frequency in the sample, this clone is medium-sized. The CDR3 here is CASSHPETGPEQYF. The CDR3 DNA reads as TGCGCCAGCAGCCACCCGGAGACAGGGCCCGAGCAGTACTTC. The rearrangement joins TRBV4-1 to TRBJ2-7, with TRBD1 identical over 7 bases. CDR1 and CDR2 (germline): MGHRA, YSYEKL. V trimming: 3 bases; J trimming: 6 bases; junction bases outside the gene matches: 8. The CDR3 is made up of 14 amino acids.

V and J are TRBV9 and TRBJ2-7; 8 bases are a match to TRBD2. The CDR3 covers 16 residues. Germline V lookup: CDR1 SGDLS, CDR2 YYNGEE. V lost 0 bases and J lost 3; bases outside the gene matches: 8. CDR3 region: CASSVGPSGSIYEQYF. CDR3 DNA sequence: TGTGCCAGCAGCGTAGGACCGAGCGGGAGTATCTACGAGCAGTACTTC. The whole variable domain, filled in from reference TRBV9 and TRBJ2-7, reads DSGVTQTPKHLITATGQRVTLRCSPRSGDLSVYWYQQSLDQGLQFLIQYYNGEERAKGNILERFSAQQFPDLHSELNLSSLELGDSALYFCASSVGPSGSIYEQYFGPGTRLTVT.

This clone is labeled medium-sized (0.01 to 0.1%). The chain is built from TRBV5-1 and TRBJ2-3; the match to TRBD2 covers 7 bases. Germline V lookup: CDR1 SGHRS, CDR2 YFSETQ. V lost 5 bases and J lost 0; bases outside the gene matches: 3. CDR3 size: 14 residues. Here the CDR3 DNA reads TGCGCCAGCAGGGCGGGAGCCAGCACAGATACGCAGTATTTT. Its protein is CASRAGASTDTQYF.

This chain joins TRBV5-4 and TRBJ2-1, with a tentative D call TRBD2 (6 bases). CDR1 and CDR2 from the germline V gene are SGHNT and YYREEE (reference sequence). The CDR3 is 16 residues long. Trimming removed 4 bases from V and 4 bases from J, with 18 bases in between. DNA for the CDR3: TGTGCCAGCAGCCCGGTGGGGGTTGGACTATACAATGAGCAGTTCTTC. Its protein is CASSPVGVGLYNEQFF.

This clone was counted only a few times. The chain joins TRBV6-7 to TRBJ2-2; TRBD2 matches at 8 bases. TRBV6-7 is flagged as an ORF with uncertain function. V trimming: 8 bases; J trimming: 7 bases; junction bases outside the gene matches: 12. CDR3 length: 15 amino acids. CDR3 protein: CASVGGLVTIGELFF. The DNA of the CDR3 is TGTGCCAGCGTGGGGGGACTAGTTACTATCGGGGAGCTGTTTTTT.

The chain combines TRBV6-6 with TRBJ1-1, with D possibly TRBD1 on 6 matching bases. The CDR3 consists of 13 residues. The germline V gene has CDR1 MNHNY and CDR2 SVGAGI (reference sequence). Trimming shortened V by 2 bases and J by 6 bases, and 10 bases separated the two germline ends. CDR3 nucleotides: TGTGCCAGCAGTTACGGGGGGCGCGCTGAAGCTTTCTTT. Its translation is CASSYGGRAEAFF.

The CDR3: CASSVSASGGHNEQFF. The DNA for the CDR3 is TGTGCCAGCAGCGTATCAGCTAGCGGGGGACACAATGAGCAGTTCTTC. The rearrangement uses TRBV9 and TRBJ2-1, with 10 bases matching TRBD2. With V trimmed by 1 base and J by 5 bases, 6 bases remained unmatched. The germline CDR1 and CDR2 sequences are SGDLS and YYNGEE. There are 16 residues in the CDR3. Complete variable domain (other parts from reference TRBV9 and TRBJ2-1): DSGVTQTPKHLITATGQRVTLRCSPRSGDLSVYWYQQSLDQGLQFLIQYYNGEERAKGNILERFSAQQFPDLHSELNLSSLELGDSALYFCASSVSASGGHNEQFFGPGTRLTVL.

The chain links TRBV19 to TRBJ1-1; the D is unclear. Germline-derived CDR1 and CDR2 are LNHDA and SQIVND (reference sequence). V was cut by 3 bases and J by 3 bases, with 8 bases left in between. CDR3 length: 13 residues. In DNA form, the CDR3 reads TGTGCCAGTAGTATTGGGGAATACACTGAAGCTTTCTTT. It yields the protein CASSIGEYTEAFF.

J is TRBJ1-3 and V is TRBV9; no reliable D call. This CDR3 is 15 amino acids long. CDR1 is SGDLS, CDR2 YYNGEE, per germline. Trimming took 4 bases from V and 4 from J, leaving 15 bases between them. CDR3 sequence: CASSPSGGPGNTIYF. Written as DNA, the CDR3 is TGTGCCAGCAGCCCCTCGGGAGGGCCCGGAAACACCATATATTTT.

The chain uses TRBV27 and TRBJ2-3; 9 bases are a match to TRBD2. This CDR3 spans 15 amino acids. Germline CDR1 reads MNHEY; CDR2 reads SMNVEV (reference sequence). V dropped 4 bases and J dropped 1; count of bases not matched to a gene: 3. CDR3: CASSSLAGGTDTQYF. For the CDR3, the DNA is TGTGCCAGCAGTTCTTTAGCGGGGGGCACAGATACGCAGTATTTT.

The genes are TRBV10-2 and TRBJ1-2; D gene unclear. The ends were cut back, 5 bases at V and 7 bases at J, with 8 bases in the middle. The germline V gene encodes CDR1 WSHSY and CDR2 SAAADI. The CDR3 is 11 residues long. The CDR3 DNA sequence: TGCGCCAGCAGTACCTCCATTGGCTACACCTTC. This codes for CASSTSIGYTF.

The V call is TRBV19, the J call TRBJ2-3; 8 bases line up with TRBD1. The CDR3 consists of 14 residues. V lost 9 bases and J lost 2; bases outside the gene matches: 7. CDR1 and CDR2 from the germline V gene are LNHDA and SQIVND (reference sequence). The CDR3, as DNA: TGTGCCAGCACGCAGGGGGCGTCCACAGATACGCAGTATTTT. Amino acid sequence: CASTQGASTDTQYF.

The CDR3 spells CASSPFGTGQGANYGYTF. DNA of the CDR3: TGTGCCAGCTCACCTTTCGGCACCGGACAGGGAGCTAACTATGGCTACACCTTC. The chain couples TRBV18 to TRBJ1-2; 8 bases line up with TRBD1. The V and J ends lost 3 bases and 0 bases, in that order; junction bases with no gene match: 12. The V gene's germline CDR1 is KGHSH and CDR2 LQKENI. There are 18 residues in the CDR3.

The rearrangement links TRBV6-4 to TRBJ2-2, with TRBD1 matching 7 bases. CDR3 size: 14 residues. Unmatched junction bases numbered 1, after V lost 3 bases and J lost 3 bases. Germline V gene data show CDR1 as MRHNA and CDR2 as SNTAGT. The CDR3 DNA reads TGTGCCAGCAGTGAGGGACAGCACACCGGGGAGCTGTTTTTT. Protein sequence: CASSEGQHTGELFF.

The chain links TRBV7-8 to TRBJ1-2; D remains ambiguous. The CDR3 is 16 amino acids. Germline CDR1 and CDR2: SGHVS and FQNEAQ. V was trimmed by 1 base and J by 4 bases, leaving 16 bases between them. The CDR3 is CASSLGVGDQRYGYTF. The CDR3 DNA follows: TGTGCCAGCAGCTTAGGGGTTGGGGATCAACGCTATGGCTACACCTTC.

On this clone: An end of the junction does not agree with germline; a read error may underlie this. V is TRBV7-7 and J is TRBJ1-4; D is undetermined. This CDR3 has 15 residues. Looked up from germline, CDR1 is SSHAT and CDR2 is FNYEAQ (reference sequence). CDR3 region: CASSLGPGTNEKLFF. Written as DNA, the CDR3 is TGTGCTAGCAGCTTAGGCCCTGGCACAAATGAAAAACTGTTTTTT. The full variable domain, rest sourced from reference TRBV7-7 and TRBJ1-4, is GAGVSQSPRYKVTKRGQDVTLRCDPISSHATLYWYQQALGQGPEFLTYFNYEAQPDKSGLPSDRFSAERPEGSISTLTIQRTEQRDSAMYRCASSLGPGTNEKLFFGSGTQLSVL.

The chain carries TRBV27 and TRBJ1-6, with a possible D match to TRBD1 (6 bases). There are 13 residues in the CDR3. The ends were cut back, 6 bases at V and 5 bases at J, with 8 bases in the middle. The germline CDR1 and CDR2 sequences are MNHEY and SMNVEV (reference sequence). CDR3: CASRGHDNSPLHF. As DNA, the CDR3 is TGTGCCAGCAGGGGACATGATAATTCACCCCTCCACTTT.

The V call is TRBV7-2, the J call TRBJ2-2; weak D call: TRBD2 (5 bases). The germline V and J ends were trimmed by 1 base and 5 bases, with 11 bases remaining between them. This CDR3 spans 15 amino acids. The germline V gene has CDR1 SGHTA and CDR2 FQGNSA. The CDR3 region is CASSLDSVRTGELFF. Here the CDR3 DNA reads TGTGCCAGCAGCTTAGATAGCGTTCGAACCGGGGAGCTGTTTTTT.

In DNA form, the CDR3 reads TGTGCCAGCAGTGTCTTAACAGGGAACACTGAAGCTTTCTTT. Amino acid sequence: CASSVLTGNTEAFF. The rearrangement uses TRBV6-1 and TRBJ1-1; possibly TRBD1 for D (5 bases). The CDR3 extends over 14 amino acids. The V and J ends lost 4 bases and 1 base respectively, with 10 bases between them. Germline CDR1 MNHNS, CDR2 SASEGT.

J is TRBJ2-7 and V is TRBV5-5; tentative D call: TRBD1 (5 bases). The CDR3 length is 16 residues. Germline V gives CDR1 SGHKS, CDR2 YYEKEE (reference sequence). The V and J ends lost 4 bases and 0 bases respectively, with 17 bases between them. In DNA form, the CDR3 reads TGTGCCAGCAGCCTGGTGGCGTCAGGGCTCTCCTACGAGCAGTACTTC. Its translation: CASSLVASGLSYEQYF. The variable domain in full, with the rest retrieved from reference TRBV5-5 and TRBJ2-7, is DAGVTQSPTHLIKTRGQQVTLRCSPISGHKSVSWYQQVLGQGPQFIFQYYEKEERGRGNFPDRFSARQFPNYSSELNVNALLLGDSALYLCASSLVASGLSYEQYFGPGTRLTVT.